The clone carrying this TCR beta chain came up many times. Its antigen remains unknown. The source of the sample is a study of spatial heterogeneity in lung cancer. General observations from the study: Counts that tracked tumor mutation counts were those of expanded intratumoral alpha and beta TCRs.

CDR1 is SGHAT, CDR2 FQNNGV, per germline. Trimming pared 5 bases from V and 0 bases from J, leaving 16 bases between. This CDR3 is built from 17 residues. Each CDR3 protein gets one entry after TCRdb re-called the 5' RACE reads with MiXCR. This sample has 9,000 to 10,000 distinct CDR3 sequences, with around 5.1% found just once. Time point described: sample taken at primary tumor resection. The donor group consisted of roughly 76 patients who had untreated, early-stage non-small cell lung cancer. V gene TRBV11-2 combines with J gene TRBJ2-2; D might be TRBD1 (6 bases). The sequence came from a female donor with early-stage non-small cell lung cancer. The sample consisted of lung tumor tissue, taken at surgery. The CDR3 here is CASSPAPQGPNTGELFF. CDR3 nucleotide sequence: TGTGCCAGCAGCCCAGCCCCACAGGGCCCGAACACCGGGGAGCTGTTTTTT.